This T cell receptor (beta chain) was recovered during a study of shared clonotypes between healthy human individuals. Worth noting for this clone: Other nucleotide sequences from this sample produce the same CDR3.

Looked up from germline, CDR1 is MGHRA and CDR2 is YSYEKL. This CDR3 has 15 residues. The V gene end was trimmed by 6 bases and the J gene end by 0 bases; junction bases not matched to a gene: 8. Using immunoSEQ multiplex PCR, the repertoire was profiled, and TCRdb retains in-frame clones only, with some absent. The table has some 1,100,000 clones, about 84% seen once. This clonotype was obtained from a man younger than 30 in good health. Some clones in this sample may be carry-over from other donors' samples. The chain carries TRBV4-1 and TRBJ2-7; 7 bases are shared with TRBD2. The specimen sequenced was memory CD4+ T cells from PBMCs. Subset specified: CD45RA-negative fraction. CDR3 sequence: CASSRGAGDSYEQYF. CDR3 nucleotides: TGCGCCAGCAGTCGTGGGGCGGGAGACTCCTACGAGCAGTACTTC.